This T cell receptor beta chain was profiled in a study of human thymus T cells. Findings and caveats of the study: Usage of V and J genes appeared biased in thymic and blood repertoires.

The protocol was immunoSEQ multiplex PCR, while the TCRdb copy is restricted to in-frame clones and leaves out a portion. The sample holds around 44,000 clones; 94% are singletons and the top ten take more than 0.1%. A single count supports this clone. The antigen is undetermined. All available leukocytes, rather than a set cell count, yielded the blood DNA. CDR1 and CDR2 (germline): MGHRA, YSYEKL. Trimming cost V 4 bases and J 3 bases; bases outside gene matches: 0. This CDR3 contains 15 residues. Input material: blood. The clonotype was recovered from a boy younger than two with a congenital heart defect but otherwise immunologically healthy. The J gene is TRBJ2-2, the V gene TRBV4-1; 12 bases are shared with TRBD2. The CDR3 spells CASSRTSGDTGELFF. CDR3 DNA sequence: TGCGCCAGCAGCCGGACTAGCGGGGACACCGGGGAGCTGTTTTTT.